These T cell receptor beta chains were read from a single sample in a study of response to subunit inactivated influenza vaccine. TCRdb ran MiXCR on the RT-PCR reads and lists one entry per CDR3 protein. The table lists hundreds of thousands of distinct CDR3 sequences, roughly 15% of them singletons, with 7.5% to 8% in the top ten. The sample consisted of PBMCs from blood, taken around 14 days before vaccination. The receptors were sampled from a man aged 45-65 years who received an inactivated influenza vaccine. Each CDR3 is given with its conserved first and last residue. D genes are given only for firm matches. Clone sizes are given selectively: once, few, many, or a class where the clone is expanded.

j_call d_call clone_size v_call cdr3_aa cdr3_nt
TRBJ2-5 - - TRBV27 CASSFSPGSGETQYF TGTGCCAGCAGTTTTAGCCCAGGGTCGGGGGAGACCCAGTACTTC
TRBJ2-5 TRBD2 - TRBV20-1 CSARDLLAGGHQETQYF TGCAGTGCTAGAGATCTGCTAGCGGGGGGTCACCAAGAGACCCAGTACTTC
TRBJ2-7 TRBD2 - TRBV20-1 CSARDPPPDTSAYSYEQYF TGCAGTGCTAGAGATCCCCCCCCGGATACTAGCGCATACTCCTACGAGCAGTACTTC
TRBJ2-7 - few TRBV5-1 CASLPGGSPSYEQYF TGCGCCAGCCTCCCTGGGGGGAGTCCCTCCTACGAGCAGTACTTC
TRBJ1-1 - many TRBV18 CASSPGMNTEAFF TGTGCCAGCTCACCGGGCATGAACACTGAAGCTTTCTTT
TRBJ1-5 TRBD1 few TRBV5-5 CASSLVGGAEPQHF TGTGCCAGCAGCTTGGTAGGGGGCGCGGAGCCCCAGCATTTT
TRBJ2-7 - - TRBV27 CASSSGASLEQYF TGTGCCAGCAGTTCAGGGGCGAGTCTCGAGCAGTACTTC
TRBJ2-2 - - TRBV6-1 CASSDRFLGTGELFF TGTGCCAGCAGTGATCGATTCCTGGGCACCGGGGAGCTGTTTTTT
TRBJ2-7 TRBD1 once TRBV2 CASRKDRDPTYEQYF TGTGCCAGCAGAAAGGACAGGGACCCAACCTACGAGCAGTACTTC
TRBJ2-7 TRBD2 - TRBV3-1 CASSQEIGSGASYEQYF TGTGCCAGCAGCCAAGAGATTGGTAGCGGGGCCTCCTACGAGCAGTACTTC